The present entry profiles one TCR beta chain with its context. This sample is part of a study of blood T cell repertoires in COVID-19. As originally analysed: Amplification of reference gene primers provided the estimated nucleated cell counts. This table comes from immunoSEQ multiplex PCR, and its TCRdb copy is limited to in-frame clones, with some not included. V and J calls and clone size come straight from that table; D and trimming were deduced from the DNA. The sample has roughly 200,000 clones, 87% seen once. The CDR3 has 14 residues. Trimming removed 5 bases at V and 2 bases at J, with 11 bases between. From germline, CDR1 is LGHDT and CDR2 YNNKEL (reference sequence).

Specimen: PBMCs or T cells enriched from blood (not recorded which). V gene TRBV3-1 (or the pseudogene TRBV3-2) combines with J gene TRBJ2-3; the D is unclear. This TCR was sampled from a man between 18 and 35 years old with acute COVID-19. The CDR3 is CASSTRDSTDTQYF. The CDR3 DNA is TGTGCCAGCAGCACCCGCGACTCCACAGATACGCAGTATTTT.